The source of this T cell receptor (beta chain) is a study of T cell repertoires in cytomegalovirus infection. Each CDR3 protein is one row after TCRdb ran MiXCR on the reads. Among 380,000 or so distinct CDR3 sequences, about 35% were seen once, and the ten largest hold less than 15%. There are 16 residues in the CDR3. V dropped 4 bases and J dropped 8 bases, with 20 bases sitting between them. Germline-derived CDR1 and CDR2 are LNHDA and SQIVND (reference sequence). This clonotype was seen more than once but under ten times. The antigen remains undetermined. This TCR was recovered from a human donor in good health (CMV status not recorded). Some clones in this sample may be carry-over from other donors' samples. Material: cultured PBMCs, obtained from culture after CMV antigen stimulation. The chain combines TRBV19 with TRBJ1-4; tentative D call: TRBD1 (5 bases). CDR3 residues: CASSRGETEELEKLFF. The DNA for the CDR3 is TGTGCCAGTAGTAGAGGGGAAACAGAAGAGTTAGAAAAACTGTTTTTT.